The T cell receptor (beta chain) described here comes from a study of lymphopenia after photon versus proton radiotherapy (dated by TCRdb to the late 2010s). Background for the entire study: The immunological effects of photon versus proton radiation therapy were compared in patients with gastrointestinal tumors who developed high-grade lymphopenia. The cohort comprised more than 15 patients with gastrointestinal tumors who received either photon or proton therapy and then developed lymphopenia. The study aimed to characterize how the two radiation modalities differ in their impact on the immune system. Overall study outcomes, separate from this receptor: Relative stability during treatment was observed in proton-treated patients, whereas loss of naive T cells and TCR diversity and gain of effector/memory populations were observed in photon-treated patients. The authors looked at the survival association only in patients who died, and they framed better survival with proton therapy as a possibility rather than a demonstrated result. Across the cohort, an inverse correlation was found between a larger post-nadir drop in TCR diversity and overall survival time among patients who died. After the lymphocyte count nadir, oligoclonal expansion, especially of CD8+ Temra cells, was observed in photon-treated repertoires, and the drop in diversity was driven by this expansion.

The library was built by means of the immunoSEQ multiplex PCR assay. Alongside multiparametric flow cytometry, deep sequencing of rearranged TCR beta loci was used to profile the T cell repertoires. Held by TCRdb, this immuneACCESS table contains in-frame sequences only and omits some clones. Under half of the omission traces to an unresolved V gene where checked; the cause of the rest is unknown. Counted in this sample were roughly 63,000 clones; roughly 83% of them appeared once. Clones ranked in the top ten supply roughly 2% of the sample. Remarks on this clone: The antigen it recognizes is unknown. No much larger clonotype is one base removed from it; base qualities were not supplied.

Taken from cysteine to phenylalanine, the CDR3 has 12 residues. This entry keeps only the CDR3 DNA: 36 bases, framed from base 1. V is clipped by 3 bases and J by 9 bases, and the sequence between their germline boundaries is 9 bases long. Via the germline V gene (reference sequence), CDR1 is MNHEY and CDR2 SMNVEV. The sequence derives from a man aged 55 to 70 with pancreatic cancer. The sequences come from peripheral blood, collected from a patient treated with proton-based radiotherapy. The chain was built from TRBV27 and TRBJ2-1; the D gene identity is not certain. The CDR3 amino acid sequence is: CASSFQVGEQFF. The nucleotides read TGTGCCAGCAGTTTCCAAGTGGGTGAGCAGTTCTTC.